This T cell receptor beta chain was sequenced for a study of shared clonotypes between healthy human individuals (dated by TCRdb to the early 2020s). As for the study more broadly: The cohort included a few men and a couple of women between 18 and 49 years of age. For each donor, CD4 naive and CD4 memory were each run on three plates, CD8 naive on two plates, and CD8 memory on one plate. To estimate repertoire size and how much clonotype sharing occurs between individuals, the study deeply sequenced the blood TCR repertoires of five healthy adults. Different laboratories and diverse techniques were used to prepare libraries and sequence TCR repertoires, to increase sequencing depth and limit assay-specific biases. Between about 0.8 and 9 billion PBMCs per donor were obtained by leukapheresis.

Broad study findings and their caveats: Because the study included a small number of donors, the genetic and exposure-history diversity represented was limited. Higher generation probabilities were observed for clonotypes shared by all four sorted-subset donors than for non-shared clonotypes. Naive subsets generally had larger estimated clonotype richness than memory subsets did. Pairwise subsampling led to the expectation that sequencing depth would affect the degree of clonotype sharing among donors. Roughly 5% of naive CD4, around 3.5% of naive CD8, about 2.5% of memory CD4, and over 0.35% of memory CD8 clonotypes were shared across several donors. Only blood was sampled, and tissue TCR repertoires likely differ from those in blood. Incomplete sequencing was indicated by rarefaction of sorted-subset datasets, despite the large sequencing depth.

Using the deep immunoSEQ assay, TCR CDR3 regions were amplified from genomic DNA by multiplex PCR. Extracted genomic DNA from each cell subset was distributed evenly across all wells of several immunoSEQ 96-well plates, and each plate was treated as a replicate. For sorted subsets, approximately 200 ng of genomic DNA, equivalent to 25,000 to 35,000 T cell genomes, went into each replicate PCR. The purified libraries were quantified using a Qubit 3.0 fluorometer, sized with a Bioanalyzer 2100, and then quantified again using the KAPA Library Quantification kit. A separate single-read 150-cycle Illumina NextSeq 550 flow cell was used to sequence each immunoSEQ 96-well plate. Turning to the authors' computational methods: Because only junctional sequences without quality scores were contained in the immunoSEQ output, filtering matching that applied to full-length reads could not be performed. Sequences were annotated with PyIR, a Python wrapper for IgBLAST v1.9, and V/J genes and CDR3 were assigned using IMGT germline references. Reads were removed for weak V/J assignments (E-value above 1e-6), missing CDR3, stop codons, out-of-frame junctions, or ambiguous translated residues. A V3J clonotype was defined by an identical inferred V gene, J gene, and CDR3 amino acid sequence. Percentage overlap between repertoires was calculated by dividing the number of shared unique clonotypes by the size of the smaller repertoire. Richness of each repertoire was evaluated using RTK rarefaction, the Chao1 estimator, and Recon v2.1 estimates of unobserved clonotypes. Generation probabilities for all TCRbeta clonotypes obtained by the gDNA method from a handful of donors were computed using OLGA. TCRdb took this table from immuneACCESS and kept in-frame rearrangements with V and J called. Such tables lack part of the clones; where checked against another copy, unresolved V genes explain under half of the gap, and the rest is unexplained. That table furnishes V, J and clone size, whereas the DNA furnished D and trimming. In this sample the table shows hundreds of thousands of clones, less than 80% of which occur a single time. 1.5% to 2% of the sample is in the top ten clones.

Looking up the germline V gene yields CDR1 SQVTM and CDR2 ANQGSEA. Reading from cysteine to phenylalanine, the CDR3 counts 15 amino acids. The sequence is cut down to CDR3 DNA, 45 bases in frame from base 1. V drops 0 bases and J drops 0 bases, leaving 12 bases in between. The donors were healthy, HIV-negative adults with no recently reported acute infections or vaccinations. All donors were Caucasian adults living in Nashville, Tennessee, USA. CD4+ T cells were enriched through magnetic negative selection, after which naive cells were positively selected on CD45RA and the remaining negative fraction served as the memory subset. After blood collection by leukapheresis, PBMCs were isolated using Ficoll-Histopaque density gradient centrifugation and then cryopreserved in the vapor phase of liquid nitrogen. Purity and quantity of every magnetically sorted T cell population were checked by analytical flow cytometry. Each sorted fraction had its genomic DNA isolated and then quantified by UV absorbance on a Nanodrop 2000c.

Concerning this clone itself: Its target antigen remains unknown. No quality values exist for individual bases; no much larger clone is one base distant.

The chain employs TRBV29-1 and TRBJ2-7; the D call could be TRBD1 or TRBD2, with each sharing 6 bases. The clonotype comes from a woman aged 30 to 39 in good health. The sequencing sample was made of memory CD4+ T cells sorted from blood. Interpreted using the paper, the cell subset or site label stands for: CD45RA-negative fraction. DNA sequence: TGCAGCGTTGAAGAGAGGGGGAGGAACTCCTACGAGCAGTACTTC. Translated, it reads CSVEERGRNSYEQYF.